Ten or more counts support the clone carrying this T cell receptor beta chain. Its antigen remains unidentified. These data originate in a study of T-cell reconstitution after alpha-beta-depleted transplantation in children. Regarding the study as a whole: Several hundred graft clones that had expanded were reportedly the source of alpha-beta T cells about two months after transplant.

The V end lost 8 bases, the J end lost 1 base, and 15 bases lay between the germline ends. Germline values: CDR1 KGHSH, CDR2 LQKENI. This CDR3 spans 16 amino acids. This sample's TCRbeta library carried unique molecular identifier barcodes. TCRdb re-analysed the PCR reads in MiXCR, keeping a single row per CDR3 protein. The data show 200,000 to 250,000 distinct CDR3 sequences, with approximately 10% seen just once and under 30% held by the top ten. The input for sequencing was PBMCs, taken before TCRalphabeta/CD19-depleted stem cell transplant. This chain connects TRBV18 to TRBJ2-6; possible D gene TRBD2, 7 bases. The TCR was taken from a child in the first two years of life with acute myeloid leukemia, due to receive a stem cell transplant. The CDR3 bases are TGTGCCAGCGCGGGGGCAGGGTTGTCTGGGGCCAACGTCCTGACTTTC. As protein: CASAGAGLSGANVLTF.